This record concerns one T cell receptor beta chain sequence. Its antigen is still unknown. The protocol was immunoSEQ multiplex PCR, while the TCRdb copy is restricted to in-frame clones and leaves out a portion. The table lists 57,000 or so clones, 86% of them singletons. The data were obtained in a study of OX40 agonist ivuxolimab in advanced cancers. General observations from the study: Expanded clones were, on average, more numerous in CD8+ T cells than in CD4+. The study found among the lowest clonal expansion in partial responders at 0.1-3.0 mg/kg.

CDR1 is SGDLS and CDR2 is YYNGEE in the germline V gene. This CDR3 region has 14 residues. V lost 0 bases and J 3 bases, leaving 8 bases between the germline ends. Blood got drawn at baseline, again on cycle 4 day 1, and then on cycle 7 day 1. Sequencing used CD4+ or CD8+ T cells sorted from blood, obtained in a trial of the OX40 agonist ivuxolimab. The receptor comes from an adult with an advanced solid tumor such as melanoma, head and neck, liver or kidney cancer. V is TRBV9 and J is TRBJ2-3, with D tentatively TRBD2 (6 bases). The chain's CDR3 is CASSVGGRTDTQYF. The CDR3 nucleotides are TGTGCCAGCAGCGTAGGGGGGAGGACAGATACGCAGTATTTT.